This TCR beta chain was obtained from a study of graft-versus-host responses after intestinal transplantation. Study at large: The whole recipient group had anti-thymocyte globulin induction followed by tacrolimus and steroids for roughly 3 years.

This clone was counted a single time. Its specificity is unknown. Study outcomes and limitations: GvH clone levels peaked in circulation, and this peak was associated with early post-transplant HvG declines.

Sequencing used immunoSEQ multiplex PCR; TCRdb keeps in-frame clones, though not all of them. Altogether roughly 99,000 clones are present, around 92% being singletons, with the ten largest covering less than 0.08%. This CDR3 region has 14 residues. The germline V and J ends were trimmed by 2 bases and 0 bases, with 6 bases remaining between them. CDR1 and CDR2 (germline): SGHTA, FQGTGA. This receptor was obtained from a human donor who was the organ donor for an intestinal transplant. The chain is built from TRBV7-3 and TRBJ2-3, with D uncertain. Sequencing was performed on unstimulated CD8+ T cells sorted from spleen or lymph node cells, taken before transplant. The CDR3 protein is CASSLPGSTDTQYF. In DNA form, the CDR3 reads TGTGCCAGCAGCTTACCCGGGAGCACAGATACGCAGTATTTT.